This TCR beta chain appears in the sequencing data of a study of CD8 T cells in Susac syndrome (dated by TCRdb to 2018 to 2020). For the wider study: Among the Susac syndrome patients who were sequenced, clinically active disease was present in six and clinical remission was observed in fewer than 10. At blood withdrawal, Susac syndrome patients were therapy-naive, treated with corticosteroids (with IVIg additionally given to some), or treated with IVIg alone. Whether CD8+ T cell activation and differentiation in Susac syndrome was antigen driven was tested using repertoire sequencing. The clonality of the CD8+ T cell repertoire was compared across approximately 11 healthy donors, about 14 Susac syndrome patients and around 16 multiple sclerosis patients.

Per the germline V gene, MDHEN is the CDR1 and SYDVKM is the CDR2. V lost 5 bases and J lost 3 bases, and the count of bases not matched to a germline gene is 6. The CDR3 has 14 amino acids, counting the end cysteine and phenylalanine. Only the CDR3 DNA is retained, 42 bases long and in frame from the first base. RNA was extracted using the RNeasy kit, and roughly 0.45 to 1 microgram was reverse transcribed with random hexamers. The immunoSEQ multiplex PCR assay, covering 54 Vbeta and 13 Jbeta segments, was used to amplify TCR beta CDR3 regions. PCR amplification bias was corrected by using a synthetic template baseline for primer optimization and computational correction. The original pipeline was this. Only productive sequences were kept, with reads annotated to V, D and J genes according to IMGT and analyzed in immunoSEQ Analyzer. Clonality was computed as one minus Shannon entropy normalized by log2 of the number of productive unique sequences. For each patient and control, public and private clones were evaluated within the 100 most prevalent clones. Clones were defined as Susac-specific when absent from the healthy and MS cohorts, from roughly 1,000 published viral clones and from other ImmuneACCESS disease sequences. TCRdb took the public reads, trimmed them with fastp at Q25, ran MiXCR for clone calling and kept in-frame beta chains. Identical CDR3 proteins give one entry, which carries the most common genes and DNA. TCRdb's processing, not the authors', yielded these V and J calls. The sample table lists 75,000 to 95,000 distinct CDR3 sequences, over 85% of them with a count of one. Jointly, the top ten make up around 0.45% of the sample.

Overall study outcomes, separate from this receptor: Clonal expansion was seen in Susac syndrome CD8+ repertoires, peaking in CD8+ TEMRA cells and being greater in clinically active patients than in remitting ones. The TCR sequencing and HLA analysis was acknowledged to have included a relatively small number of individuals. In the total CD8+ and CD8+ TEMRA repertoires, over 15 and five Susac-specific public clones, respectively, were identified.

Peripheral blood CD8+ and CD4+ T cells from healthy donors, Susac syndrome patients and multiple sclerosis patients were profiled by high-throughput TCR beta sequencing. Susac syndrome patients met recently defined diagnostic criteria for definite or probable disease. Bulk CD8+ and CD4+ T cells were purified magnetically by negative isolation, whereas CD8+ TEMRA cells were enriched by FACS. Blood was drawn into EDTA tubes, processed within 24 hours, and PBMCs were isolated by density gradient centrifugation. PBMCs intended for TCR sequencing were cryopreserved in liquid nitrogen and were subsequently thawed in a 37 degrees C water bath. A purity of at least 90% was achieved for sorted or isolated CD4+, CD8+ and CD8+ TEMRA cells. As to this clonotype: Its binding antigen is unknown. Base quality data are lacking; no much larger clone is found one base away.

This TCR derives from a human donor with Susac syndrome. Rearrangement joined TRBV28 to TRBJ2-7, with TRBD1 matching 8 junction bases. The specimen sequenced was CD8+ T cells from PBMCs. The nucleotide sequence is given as TGTGCCAGCAGTCAACCAGGGGGCGGCTACGAGCAGTACTTC. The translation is CASSQPGGGYEQYF.